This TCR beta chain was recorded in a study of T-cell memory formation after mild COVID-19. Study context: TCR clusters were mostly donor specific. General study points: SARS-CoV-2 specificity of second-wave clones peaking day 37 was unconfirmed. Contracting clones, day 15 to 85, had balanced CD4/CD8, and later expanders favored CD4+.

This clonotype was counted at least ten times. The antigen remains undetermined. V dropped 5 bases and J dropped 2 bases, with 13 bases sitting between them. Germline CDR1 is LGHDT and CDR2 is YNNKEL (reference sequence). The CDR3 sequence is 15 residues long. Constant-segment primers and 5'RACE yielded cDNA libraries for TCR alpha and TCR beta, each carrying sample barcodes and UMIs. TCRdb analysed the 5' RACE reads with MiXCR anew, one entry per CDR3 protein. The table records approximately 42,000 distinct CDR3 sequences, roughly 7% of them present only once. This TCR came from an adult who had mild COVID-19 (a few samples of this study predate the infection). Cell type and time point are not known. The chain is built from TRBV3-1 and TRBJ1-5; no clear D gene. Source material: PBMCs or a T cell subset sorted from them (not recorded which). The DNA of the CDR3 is TGTGCCAGCAGCTTCACCATGAACGGCAATCAGCCCCAGCATTTT. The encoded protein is CASSFTMNGNQPQHF.